This T cell receptor (beta chain) originates from a study of blood T cell repertoires in COVID-19. The wider study: The United States, Italy and Spain were the sources of the acute and convalescent COVID-19 samples. T cells, B-cell-depleted T cells, or PBMCs supplied cDNA or gDNA.

CDR1 is SGHRS, CDR2 YFSETQ, per germline. Trimming at V came to 3 bases and at J to 3 bases, leaving 1 base not matched to a gene. The CDR3 is made up of 13 amino acids. As originally analysed: Amplified reference gene primers provided the basis for estimating nucleated cell counts. Method: immunoSEQ multiplex PCR; TCRdb's copy keeps in-frame clones and lacks some. Clonal size and the V and J genes are those of that table, whereas D and trimming came from the DNA. Of about 260,000 clones in the sample, roughly four fifths were seen once. The rearrangement joins TRBV5-1 to TRBJ2-7, with 9 bases that match TRBD1. The sequence was collected from a woman aged 80 or over with acute or convalescent COVID-19. Specimen: peripheral blood. CDR3 in DNA: TGCGCCAGCAGCTGGGGACAGGGCTACGAGCAGTACTTC. It translates to CASSWGQGYEQYF.